Below are 7 T cell receptor beta chains sequenced from a single sample in a study of blood T cells in healthy people across ages. Through a sample-barcoded 5' primer and a J-beta primer mix, a second PCR was run for roughly 6 to 11 cycles. TCRdb fed the 5' RACE reads into MiXCR, producing one record per CDR3 protein. The sample holds approximately 1.5 million distinct CDR3 sequences, 35% to 45% seen once. Specimen: blood. The source is a woman between 18 and 30 years old in good health.

This clonotype was observed a handful of times. V and J are TRBV6-2 or TRBV6-3 and TRBJ2-4; D assignment may be TRBD1 or TRBD2 (5 bases each). The V end lost 0 bases, the J end lost 10 bases, and 16 bases lay between the germline ends. The CDR3 is 15 amino acids. Germline V gene data show CDR1 as MNHEY and CDR2 as SVGEGT. The CDR3 region has the DNA TGTGCCAGCAGTTACTCGTGGGGGAACATGGGGATTCAGTACTTC. Protein sequence: CASSYSWGNMGIQYF.

This clonotype was detected a few times. The chain links TRBV20-1 to TRBJ2-1; D may be TRBD1 or TRBD2 (5 bases each). V shed 1 base and J shed 0 bases, with 13 bases lying between them. The CDR3 runs 16 residues. Germline CDR1 and CDR2: DFQATT and SNEGSKA (reference sequence). Here the CDR3 reads CSARAEGPSSYNEQFF. CDR3 DNA: TGCAGTGCTAGAGCCGAGGGACCGAGCTCCTACAATGAGCAGTTCTTC.

V gene TRBV12-3 or TRBV12-4 combines with J gene TRBJ1-2, with D possibly matching TRBD1 (5 bases). This CDR3 region has 13 residues. V was pared by 5 bases and J by 6 bases, with 13 bases between. The CDR3 region is CASSTQTGHGYTF. In nucleotides, the CDR3 is TGTGCCAGCAGTACCCAAACAGGCCATGGCTACACCTTC.

This clonotype was observed a few times. This chain uses TRBV4-3 with TRBJ1-2; D ambiguous. The germline CDR1 and CDR2 sequences are LGHNA and YSLEER. There are 16 residues in the CDR3. Trimming cost V 3 bases and J 4 bases, with 18 bases left between them. CDR3 loop: CASSHSRWSGSYGYTF. CDR3 bases: TGCGCCAGCAGCCACTCAAGGTGGTCGGGTAGCTATGGCTACACCTTC.

The rearrangement uses TRBV5-1 and TRBJ2-2; D is ambiguous. Trimming cost V 1 base and J 0 bases, with 10 bases left between them. The CDR3 loop spans 16 amino acids. CDR1 and CDR2 from the germline V gene are SGHRS and YFSETQ. CDR3 amino acids: CASSLTDRANTGELFF. The CDR3 bases are TGCGCCAGCAGCTTGACGGATAGAGCGAACACCGGGGAGCTGTTTTTT.

Only a few counts were recorded for this clonotype. V usage is TRBV20-1 and J usage is TRBJ2-1, with no clear D. CDR1 and CDR2 from the germline V gene are DFQATT and SNEGSKA (reference sequence). This CDR3 has 13 amino acids. The V end lost 5 bases, the J end lost 8 bases, and 16 bases lay between the germline ends. The CDR3 nucleotides read TGCAGTGCTCCCTTGGTGGAGTTCTATGAGCAGTTCTTC. Translated, it gives CSAPLVEFYEQFF.

As for this clonotype: Sequence at one end of the junction differs from germline and may be a read error. This chain uses TRBV9 with TRBJ2-1, with 7 bases lining up with TRBD2. This CDR3 region has 15 residues. CDR1 and CDR2 from the germline V gene are SGDLS and YYNGEE. CDR3 nucleotide sequence: TGTGCCAGCAGCGTAGCGGGACTAACCTACAGTGAGCAGTTCTTC. This codes for CASSVAGLTYSEQFF. The complete variable domain, with remaining parts taken from reference TRBV9 and TRBJ2-1, reads DSGVTQTPKHLITATGQRVTLRCSPRSGDLSVYWYQQSLDQGLQFLIQYYNGEERAKGNILERFSAQQFPDLHSELNLSSLELGDSALYFCASSVAGLTYSEQFFGPGTRLTVL.